This T cell receptor (beta chain) appears in the sequencing data of a study of cytomegalovirus exposure and HLA in healthy donors. There are a few counts of this clone. Per the germline V gene, CDR1 is MRHNA and CDR2 is SNTAGT. V dropped 0 bases and J dropped 4; count of bases not matched to a gene: 9. The CDR3 has 17 residues. A multiplex PCR was run with 60 Vbeta primers and 13 Jbeta primers. Assay: immunoSEQ multiplex PCR; the TCRdb copy retains only in-frame clones and omits some. The table includes 150,000 to 200,000 clones, around 80% detected once. This receptor was identified in a male donor in good health and CMV-seronegative. This chain links TRBV6-4 with TRBJ2-3, with 8 bases aligning to TRBD2. The specimen sequenced was PBMCs. The CDR3 nucleotides read TGTGCCAGCAGTGACTCCCCGGGGGCGGGGGGCGCAGATACGCAGTATTTT. Translated, it gives CASSDSPGAGGADTQYF.